Shown below are 20 T cell receptor beta chains from a single sample sequenced in a study of shared clonotypes between healthy human individuals. Positive CCR7 selection of CD45RO-negative cells yielded the naive CD8 cells, and terminally differentiated effector memory CD45RA+ cells were excluded. Repertoires were generated with immunoSEQ multiplex PCR, while TCRdb's copy carries only in-frame clones and drops some. The data contain approximately 2,000,000 clones, around 95% of them singletons. The sample comprised naive CD8+ T cells from PBMCs. The receptor source for this set is a man aged 18-30 years in good health. Some clones in this sample may be carry-over from other donors' samples.

The rearrangement links TRBV4-1 to TRBJ2-1, with 12 bases matching TRBD2. V shed 4 bases, J shed 3 bases, and the junction held 19 bases outside the gene matches. Germline V gene sequence: CDR1 MGHRA, CDR2 YSYEKL. The CDR3 covers 21 residues. The CDR3 spells CASSRTEMGQGTSGFYNEQFF. CDR3 nucleotide sequence: TGCGCCAGCAGCCGTACGGAGATGGGACAGGGGACTAGCGGGTTCTACAATGAGCAGTTCTTC.

The J gene is TRBJ2-7, the V gene TRBV13; D gene ambiguous. The CDR3 is 12 amino acids. V shed 6 bases and J shed 3 bases, with 9 bases lying between them. Germline assignment: CDR1 PRHDT and CDR2 FYEKMQ (reference sequence). The CDR3 DNA is TGTGCCAGCAGGCCCCTTGGCTACGAGCAGTACTTC. Translated, it gives CASRPLGYEQYF.

This clone was seen just once. The CDR3, as DNA: TGTGCCAGCAGTATCCCAGCGTTTCACAATCAGCCCCAGCATTTT. This sequence encodes CASSIPAFHNQPQHF. V and J are TRBV28 and TRBJ1-5, with D unresolved. This CDR3 contains 15 residues. Trimming cost V 5 bases and J 3 bases, with 14 bases left between them. Germline V gives CDR1 MDHEN, CDR2 SYDVKM.

The DNA for the CDR3 is TGTGCCAGCAGCTCCTCTAGCGGAGTCGCCTACGAGCAGTACTTC. Translating gives CASSSSSGVAYEQYF. The chain uses TRBV11-2 and TRBJ2-7; TRBD2 matches at 7 bases. The J segment lost 2 bases and the V segment lost 4 bases, leaving 8 bases of the junction unmatched. The CDR3 covers 15 residues. Germline CDR1 and CDR2: SGHAT and FQNNGV.

This chain joins TRBV7-8 and TRBJ2-1; 9 nucleotides match TRBD2. This CDR3 has 16 residues. From germline, CDR1 is SGHVS and CDR2 FQNEAQ. The V segment lost 5 bases and the J segment 8 bases; nucleotides outside the gene matches: 13. The CDR3 here is CASSNIAGETADEQFF. CDR3 nucleotides: TGTGCCAGCAGCAATATAGCGGGAGAGACGGCCGATGAGCAGTTCTTC.

This chain uses TRBV4-2 with TRBJ2-1, with D possibly matching TRBD2 (5 bases). The V end lost 1 base, the J end lost 6 bases, and 19 bases lay between the germline ends. The CDR3 totals 17 residues. Germline V CDR1 and CDR2: LGHNA, YNFKEQ. The CDR3 protein is CASSQVPFGESGNEQFF. For the CDR3, the DNA is TGTGCCAGCAGCCAAGTACCTTTTGGGGAGTCGGGCAATGAGCAGTTCTTC.

This sequence joins TRBV5-5 and TRBJ2-1, with TRBD2 matching 7 bases. The trim removed 3 bases at V and 6 bases at J, leaving 18 bases unmatched. The CDR3 totals 18 residues. Germline V gives CDR1 SGHKS, CDR2 YYEKEE (reference sequence). CDR3 DNA: TGTGCCAGCAGCTCGTGGGCTTTGGGGAGGGCCGGAGTCAATGAGCAGTTCTTC. Its translation: CASSSWALGRAGVNEQFF.

The genes are TRBV27 and TRBJ1-2; D not resolved. CDR3 length: 14 amino acids. The germline V and J ends were trimmed by 1 base and 4 bases, with 10 bases remaining between them. CDR1 is MNHEY, CDR2 SMNVEV, per germline (reference sequence). CDR3 sequence (DNA): TGTGCCAGCAGTTTATATCTGGGCTCCTATGGCTACACCTTC. Its protein product is CASSLYLGSYGYTF.

The CDR3 loop reads CASSDRLAGGLPGEQFF. The DNA for the CDR3 is TGTGCCAGCAGTGACCGACTAGCGGGAGGGCTTCCGGGTGAGCAGTTCTTC. The rearrangement joins TRBV25-1 to TRBJ2-1; 14 nucleotides line up with TRBD2. The CDR3 consists of 17 residues. Germline CDR1 is MGHDK and CDR2 is SYGVNS. V shed 3 bases and J 9 bases; nucleotides not matched to a gene: 10.

The rearrangement uses TRBV27 and TRBJ2-5, with 12 bases aligning to TRBD2. With 6 bases clipped from V and 5 bases from J, the junction kept 7 bases outside the gene matches. The CDR3 loop spans 15 amino acids. CDR1 and CDR2 (germline): MNHEY, SMNVEV (reference sequence). The CDR3 loop reads CASRPGLAGWETQYF. CDR3 nucleotide sequence: TGTGCCAGCAGACCTGGACTAGCGGGGTGGGAGACCCAGTACTTC.

The chain carries TRBV5-5 and TRBJ1-1, with D hard to call. The CDR3 covers 13 residues. Trimming took 0 bases from V and 6 from J, leaving 9 bases between them. Germline V gives CDR1 SGHKS, CDR2 YYEKEE (reference sequence). The CDR3 sequence: CASSLGGISEAFF. CDR3 coding DNA: TGTGCCAGCAGCTTGGGCGGCATTTCTGAAGCTTTCTTT.

CDR3 bases: TGTGCCAGCAGTTCCCGTCTGGGGAGTCGCGAGCAGTACTTC. This encodes CASSSRLGSREQYF. V is TRBV28 and J is TRBJ2-7; the D gene is possibly TRBD2 (5 bases). The CDR3 is 14 amino acids. Germline values: CDR1 MDHEN, CDR2 SYDVKM. Trimming left V 4 bases short and J 6 bases short, with 16 bases between. Full variable domain (outside the CDR3, taken from reference TRBV28 and TRBJ2-7): DVKVTQSSRYLVKRTGEKVFLECVQDMDHENMFWYRQDPGLGLRLIYFSYDVKMKEKGDIPEGYSVSREKKERFSLILESASTNQTSMYLCASSSRLGSREQYFGPGTRLTVT.

The chain joins TRBV28 to TRBJ1-5; D remains ambiguous. CDR3 length equals 16 residues. CDR1 MDHEN and CDR2 SYDVKM come from the germline V gene. The germline V and J ends were trimmed by 3 bases and 1 base, with 13 bases remaining between them. The CDR3 region is CASSLVEDPSNQPQHF. CDR3 nucleotide sequence: TGTGCCAGCAGTTTGGTCGAGGACCCCAGCAATCAGCCCCAGCATTTT.

This clone showed up just once. V is TRBV29-1 and J is TRBJ1-2; a weak D match, TRBD1 (6 bases). Trimming took off 6 bases at V and 4 bases at J, with 24 bases between the two ends. The CDR3 spans 16 residues. Germline V gene data show CDR1 as SQVTM and CDR2 as ANQGSEA. Written as DNA, the CDR3 is TGCAGCGTCGAGAAACGGGACACCGCCGCTTTCTATGGCTACACCTTC. Translating gives CSVEKRDTAAFYGYTF.

This clone has only one observation. The rearrangement joins TRBV6-4 to TRBJ2-2; 11 bases align to TRBD2. There are 16 residues in the CDR3. Germline CDR1 and CDR2: MRHNA and SNTAGT. V dropped 6 bases and J dropped 6; count of bases not matched to a gene: 9. As DNA, the CDR3 is TGTGCCAGCAGACCTAGCGGGAGGCCTTCGTCCGGGGAGCTGTTTTTT. Its protein is CASRPSGRPSSGELFF.

This clone was observed a few times. Distinct nucleotide sequences in the sample also encode this CDR3. The rearrangement joins TRBV7-2 to TRBJ1-5; no reliable D call. Trimming pared 1 base from V and 0 bases from J, leaving 7 bases between. Germline V gene sequence: CDR1 SGHTA, CDR2 FQGNSA. This CDR3 has 15 amino acids. In nucleotides, the CDR3 is TGTGCCAGCAGCTTAGGGCGGTATAGCAATCAGCCCCAGCATTTT. Translated, it gives CASSLGRYSNQPQHF.

The chain combines TRBV7-9 with TRBJ2-2, with 8 bases matching TRBD1. Germline CDR1 reads SEHNR; CDR2 reads FQNEAQ (reference sequence). The V and J ends lost 8 bases and 2 bases, in that order; junction bases with no gene match: 4. There are 14 residues in the CDR3. The CDR3 DNA sequence: TGTGCCAGCCGGACAGGGCTTAACACCGGGGAGCTGTTTTTT. Its translation: CASRTGLNTGELFF.

This chain joins TRBV7-6 and TRBJ2-5; tentatively, D is TRBD1 (8 bases). Germline lookup yields CDR1 SGHVS and CDR2 FNYEAQ. Trimming pared 5 bases from V and 5 bases from J, leaving 27 bases between. CDR3 size: 18 residues. The CDR3 coding sequence is TGTGCCAGCAGCCTACCATCGAAGGACAGGGAGGGATGCGAGACCCAGTACTTC. It yields the protein CASSLPSKDREGCETQYF.

The chain uses TRBV19 and TRBJ2-7; either TRBD1 or TRBD2 may fit D (7 bases each). The germline CDR1 and CDR2 sequences are LNHDA and SQIVND (reference sequence). Between the trimmed V and J ends, which lost 9 bases and 4 bases, there was a span of 22 bases. The CDR3 is 15 residues long. For the CDR3, the DNA is TGTGCCAGGAAGAATGGAGGGACAGCGGGGTACGAGCAGTACTTC. It specifies CARKNGGTAGYEQYF.

This clone was seen just once. The chain has TRBV2 and TRBJ2-7, with TRBD2 as a possible D gene (6 bases). The CDR3 length is 13 residues. Germline V lookup: CDR1 SNHLY, CDR2 FYNNEI. The V and J ends lost 3 bases and 2 bases respectively, with 8 bases between them. For the CDR3, the DNA is TGTGCCAGCAGTGATAGCGGAGCCTACGAGCAGTACTTC. Encoded protein: CASSDSGAYEQYF.